This passage covers 22 T cell receptor beta chains from one sample sequenced in a study of cytomegalovirus exposure and HLA in healthy donors. 60 Vbeta and 13 Jbeta primers were used in PCR. Sequencing used immunoSEQ multiplex PCR; TCRdb keeps in-frame clones, though not all of them. The table records roughly 120,000 clones, about 76% of them present only once. The sequenced material came from PBMCs. The receptors were sampled from a middle-aged man in good health and CMV-seronegative.

The chain employs TRBV28 and TRBJ2-3; TRBD2 might be the D (5 bases). The CDR3 spans 15 residues. Per the germline V gene, CDR1 is MDHEN and CDR2 is SYDVKM. The V gene lost 3 bases and the J gene lost 2 bases, with 12 bases spanning the gap. The CDR3 region is CASSFSPGVTDTQYF. The CDR3 DNA sequence: TGTGCCAGCAGTTTCTCCCCCGGGGTCACAGATACGCAGTATTTT.

This chain connects TRBV30 to TRBJ1-5, with a tentative D call TRBD1 (6 bases). Germline assignment: CDR1 GTSNPN and CDR2 SVGIG (reference sequence). V was shortened by 5 bases and J by 3 bases, with 8 bases between the two germline ends. CDR3 length: 12 residues. CDR3: CAWGQFNQPQHF. DNA for the CDR3: TGTGCCTGGGGACAGTTCAATCAGCCCCAGCATTTT.

The chain is built from TRBV5-6 and TRBJ2-5; D unresolved. The CDR3 has 12 residues. With 4 bases removed from V and 9 bases from J, the gap between germline ends came to 13 bases. CDR1 and CDR2 (germline): SGHDT, YYEEEE. The CDR3 sequence is CASSLRSEAQYF. DNA for the CDR3: TGTGCCAGCAGCCTGAGATCTGAGGCCCAGTACTTC.

The chain carries TRBV28 and TRBJ2-7, with D tentatively TRBD2 (7 bases). V lost 6 bases to trimming and J lost 4 bases, with 19 bases between them. Germline V gene lookup returns CDR1 MDHEN and CDR2 SYDVKM. The CDR3 runs 15 residues. As DNA, the CDR3 is TGTGCCAGCAGAACCGACTGGACAGCGGGATACGAGCAGTACTTC. It translates to CASRTDWTAGYEQYF.

This clone was detected only once. This chain connects TRBV19 to TRBJ1-2; D gene ambiguous. In germline, CDR1 is LNHDA, CDR2 SQIVND (reference sequence). V lost 6 bases and J lost 7, with 18 bases in between. The length of the CDR3 is 14 residues. CDR3 in amino acids: CASSFEGGLRGYTF. The CDR3 DNA is TGTGCCAGTAGCTTCGAGGGCGGGCTTCGTGGCTACACCTTC.

The chain carries TRBV4-3 and TRBJ2-3; no reliable D call. Per the germline V gene, CDR1 is LGHNA and CDR2 is YSLEER. The CDR3 totals 15 residues. The V end lost 6 bases, the J end lost 0 bases, and 13 bases lay between the germline ends. The CDR3 region is CASSPRLASTDTQYF. CDR3 in DNA: TGCGCCAGCAGTCCACGACTCGCTAGCACAGATACGCAGTATTTT.

The genes are TRBV2 and TRBJ2-7; TRBD1 matches at 9 bases. J gave up 7 bases and V 9 bases, and 10 bases lay outside the gene matches. From germline, CDR1 is SNHLY and CDR2 FYNNEI. This CDR3 contains 13 residues. The CDR3 reads CARRLGTGREQYF. Here the CDR3 DNA reads TGTGCCAGAAGACTCGGGACAGGGCGGGAGCAGTACTTC.

This clone was seen ten or more times. The rearrangement uses TRBV5-1 and TRBJ1-5; D unresolved. Trimming removed 3 bases at V and 4 bases at J, with 17 bases between. From germline, CDR1 is SGHRS and CDR2 YFSETQ. CDR3 length equals 16 residues. Here the CDR3 DNA reads TGCGCCAGCAGCTACGAGCCTACCCCGGGAAATCAGCCCCAGCATTTT. It yields the protein CASSYEPTPGNQPQHF.

In regard to this clone: The germline gene is not matched at one end of the junction; a read error may be the cause. This chain uses TRBV6-5 with TRBJ1-1; D perhaps matches TRBD1 (5 bases). CDR3 length: 14 residues. Germline CDR1 MNHEY, CDR2 SVGAGI. CDR3 in amino acids: CASTPVRFGGSPTF. CDR3 DNA sequence: TGTGCCAGCACCCCAGTCAGGTTCGGGGGGTCACCGACCTTT.

The gene calls are TRBV6-7 and TRBJ1-6; a possible D gene is TRBD1 (5 bases). TRBV6-7 qualifies as an ORF whose function is uncertain. Trimming removed 7 bases from V and 9 bases from J, with 28 bases in between. The CDR3 runs to 18 residues. The CDR3 coding sequence is TGTGCCAGCAACGAGGAGTCCTTCACAGGAGGGATTTGTTCACCCCTCCACTTT. This gives the protein CASNEESFTGGICSPLHF.

The V gene is TRBV7-9, the J gene TRBJ2-1, with 14 bases identical to TRBD2. J gave up 5 bases and V 4 bases, and 7 bases lay outside the gene matches. Germline V lookup: CDR1 SEHNR, CDR2 FQNEAQ (reference sequence). The CDR3 is 17 residues long. The DNA for the CDR3 is TGTGCCAGCAGCTCCCGGGGACTAGCGGGGGCTGACAATGAGCAGTTCTTC. This sequence encodes CASSSRGLAGADNEQFF.

The J gene is TRBJ2-3, the V gene TRBV7-2, with 8 bases identical to TRBD1. The ends lost 0 bases at V and 5 bases at J; junction bases unmatched: 1. In germline, CDR1 is SGHTA, CDR2 FQGNSA. The CDR3 totals 14 residues. This CDR3 is CASSLARGQDTQYF. For the CDR3, the DNA is TGTGCCAGCAGCTTAGCCAGGGGGCAAGATACGCAGTATTTT.

V and J are TRBV6-6 and TRBJ2-7; 9 nucleotides line up with TRBD1. V shed 5 bases and J 5 bases; nucleotides not matched to a gene: 7. CDR3 size: 14 residues. Germline-derived CDR1 and CDR2 are MNHNY and SVGAGI (reference sequence). The CDR3 loop reads CASSPRTGAHEQYF. In DNA, the CDR3 is TGTGCCAGCAGTCCACGGACAGGGGCCCACGAGCAGTACTTC.

Only a few counts were recorded for this clone. This rearrangement joins TRBV4-1 to TRBJ2-5; the match to TRBD2 covers 14 bases. V trimming: 1 base; J trimming: 5 bases; junction bases outside the gene matches: 6. The germline V gene has CDR1 MGHRA and CDR2 YSYEKL. CDR3 length: 17 residues. The CDR3 DNA reads TGCGCCAGCAGCCAAGGACTAGCGGGGGGGCCGTTGGAGACCCAGTACTTC. It encodes CASSQGLAGGPLETQYF.

This rearrangement joins TRBV27 to TRBJ1-1, with 9 bases identical to TRBD1. The germline V gene encodes CDR1 MNHEY and CDR2 SMNVEV (reference sequence). V shed 5 bases and J 1 base; nucleotides not matched to a gene: 5. The CDR3 loop spans 15 amino acids. The CDR3 protein is CASSDGQGRNTEAFF. The CDR3 DNA reads as TGTGCCAGCAGTGACGGACAGGGGCGGAACACTGAAGCTTTCTTT.

This clone was observed a handful of times. This chain connects TRBV5-4 to TRBJ2-1, with a possible D match to TRBD2 (6 bases). CDR3 length equals 16 residues. Between the trimmed V and J ends, which lost 4 bases and 4 bases, there was a span of 18 bases. From germline, CDR1 is SGHNT and CDR2 YYREEE (reference sequence). In nucleotides, the CDR3 is TGTGCCAGCAGCCCCTGGGGCGGGGAATCGTACAATGAGCAGTTCTTC. Protein product: CASSPWGGESYNEQFF.

The chain combines TRBV9 with TRBJ2-2; D not certain. V shed 0 bases and J shed 5 bases, with 8 bases lying between them. The CDR3 is 14 residues long. Germline V gene sequence: CDR1 SGDLS, CDR2 YYNGEE. The CDR3 spells CASSVDSGTGELFF. CDR3 nucleotides: TGTGCCAGCAGCGTAGACAGTGGGACCGGGGAGCTGTTTTTT.

This clone was detected only a few times. The chain's CDR3 is CASRALDRTQETQYF. The CDR3 region has the DNA TGTGCCAGCAGAGCCCTCGACAGGACCCAAGAGACCCAGTACTTC. The chain carries TRBV6-6 and TRBJ2-5; a weak D match, TRBD1 (6 bases). Trimming removed 6 bases at V and 1 base at J, with 15 bases between. Germline V gives CDR1 MNHNY, CDR2 SVGAGI (reference sequence). The CDR3 spans 15 residues.

This chain connects TRBV7-9 to TRBJ2-1; the D gene is possibly TRBD2 (6 bases). CDR3 length equals 15 residues. Germline CDR1 SEHNR, CDR2 FQNEAQ (reference sequence). Trimming stripped 6 bases from V and 5 bases from J, with 17 bases between. CDR3 sequence: CASRPGRVRDNEQFF. CDR3 DNA: TGTGCCAGCAGGCCCGGGAGAGTACGCGACAATGAGCAGTTCTTC.

J is TRBJ1-1 and V is TRBV19; D is undetermined. Trimming stripped 7 bases from V and 4 bases from J, with 13 bases between. The length of the CDR3 is 13 residues. Germline V CDR1 and CDR2: LNHDA, SQIVND (reference sequence). The CDR3 loop reads CASTPRDRTEAFF. The CDR3 nucleotides read TGTGCCAGTACCCCGCGGGATCGCACTGAAGCTTTCTTT.

CDR3 loop: CASSDYPGQGNTIYF. The CDR3 nucleotides are TGTGCCAGCAGTGATTACCCGGGACAGGGAAACACCATATATTTT. The chain has TRBV6-1 and TRBJ1-3, with TRBD1 matching 7 bases. The CDR3 is 15 residues long. Trimming removed 3 bases from V and 4 bases from J; junction bases left unmatched: 6. Germline V gene lookup returns CDR1 MNHNS and CDR2 SASEGT.

V gene TRBV14 combines with J gene TRBJ2-2, with D hard to call. The ends were cut back, 3 bases at V and 1 base at J, with 3 bases in the middle. This CDR3 contains 13 residues. The germline V gene encodes CDR1 SGHDN and CDR2 FVKESK. The CDR3 coding sequence is TGTGCCAGCAGCCATATGAACACCGGGGAGCTGTTTTTT. Its protein product is CASSHMNTGELFF.